Listed below are T cell receptor beta chains from one sample, sequenced in a study of blood T cells in healthy people across ages. TCRdb reprocessed the 5' RACE reads via MiXCR and lists one record per CDR3 protein. This sample carries approximately 360,000 distinct CDR3 sequences, about 52% of them seen once, and the ten largest clones take 50% to 65%. The sample consisted of blood. These TCRs come from a man aged 55 to 70 in good health. The CDR3 runs from the conserved cysteine through the conserved F or W. The D gene is left open where the match is weak. The size of a clone is reported for some rows only, either as once, few or many, or as a class for expanded clones.

CDR3 protein: CASSYGTATQYF
CDR3 DNA: TGTGCCAGCAGTTACGGAACGGCTACGCAGTATTTT
J gene: TRBJ2-3
D gene: -
clone size: once
V gene: TRBV6-2/TRBV6-3

CDR3 protein: CASSVVGAGETQYF
CDR3 DNA: TGTGCCAGCAGCGTAGTGGGGGCCGGAGAGACCCAGTACTTC
J gene: TRBJ2-5
D gene: -
clone size: many
V gene: TRBV9

CDR3 protein: CASTLGGADTEAFF
CDR3 DNA: TGTGCCAGCACCCTTGGGGGCGCGGACACTGAAGCTTTCTTT
J gene: TRBJ1-1
D gene: -
clone size: -
V gene: TRBV12-3/TRBV12-4

CDR3 protein: CASSKQGSEAFF
CDR3 DNA: TGTGCCAGCAGCAAACAGGGTTCTGAAGCTTTCTTT
J gene: TRBJ1-1
D gene: -
clone size: -
V gene: TRBV7-6

CDR3 protein: CAISESTQVFKNIQYF
CDR3 DNA: TGTGCCATCAGTGAATCTACTCAGGTGTTCAAAAACATTCAGTACTTC
J gene: TRBJ2-4
D gene: -
clone size: -
V gene: TRBV10-3

CDR3 protein: CSARAGTVSYNEQFF
CDR3 DNA: TGCAGTGCTAGAGCGGGGACAGTCTCCTACAATGAGCAGTTCTTC
J gene: TRBJ2-1
D gene: TRBD1
clone size: once
V gene: TRBV20-1

CDR3 protein: CSASGIRGLAVNEQFF
CDR3 DNA: TGCAGTGCTAGCGGGATACGGGGACTAGCGGTTAATGAGCAGTTCTTC
J gene: TRBJ2-1
D gene: TRBD2
clone size: -
V gene: TRBV20-1

CDR3 protein: CSASGGGALDTQYF
CDR3 DNA: TGCAGTGCTTCAGGCGGGGGGGCCTTAGATACGCAGTATTTT
J gene: TRBJ2-3
D gene: TRBD2
clone size: -
V gene: TRBV20-1

CDR3 protein: CASSPRGLTGELFF
CDR3 DNA: TGTGCCAGCAGTCCCCGGGGGCTCACCGGGGAGCTGTTTTTT
J gene: TRBJ2-2
D gene: -
clone size: -
V gene: TRBV12-3/TRBV12-4

CDR3 protein: CASSPLAAPYDEQYF
CDR3 DNA: TGTGCCAGCAGTCCCTTGGCCGCCCCCTACGACGAGCAGTACTTC
J gene: TRBJ2-7
D gene: -
clone size: -
V gene: TRBV27

CDR3 protein: CSAVTSGGEYEQYF
CDR3 DNA: TGCAGTGCCGTGACTAGCGGGGGGGAATACGAGCAGTACTTC
J gene: TRBJ2-7
D gene: TRBD2
clone size: -
V gene: TRBV20-1

CDR3 protein: CASSRDSRDTGELFF
CDR3 DNA: TGTGCCAGCAGCAGGGACAGCCGGGACACCGGGGAGCTGTTTTTT
J gene: TRBJ2-2
D gene: TRBD1
clone size: -
V gene: TRBV5-6

CDR3 protein: CASSQNPSGTAYEQYF
CDR3 DNA: TGCGCCAGCAGCCAAAACCCTAGCGGGACCGCCTACGAGCAGTACTTC
J gene: TRBJ2-7
D gene: TRBD2
clone size: many
V gene: TRBV4-1

CDR3 protein: CTSSQVDRYDGYTF
CDR3 DNA: TGCACCAGCAGCCAAGTAGACCGTTATGATGGCTACACCTTC
J gene: TRBJ1-2
D gene: -
clone size: -
V gene: TRBV4-1

CDR3 protein: CASSSKIDTSSYEQYF
CDR3 DNA: TGTGCCAGCAGTTCGAAAATAGACACAAGCTCCTACGAGCAGTACTTC
J gene: TRBJ2-7
D gene: -
clone size: -
V gene: TRBV28

CDR3 protein: CSVEGRLGNTEAFF
CDR3 DNA: TGCAGCGTTGAGGGTCGATTGGGCAACACTGAAGCTTTCTTT
J gene: TRBJ1-1
D gene: -
clone size: -
V gene: TRBV29-1

CDR3 protein: CSAQGTSGGQQFF
CDR3 DNA: TGCAGTGCCCAGGGGACTAGCGGGGGCCAGCAGTTCTTC
J gene: TRBJ2-1
D gene: TRBD2
clone size: few
V gene: TRBV20-1

CDR3 protein: CASILDRPNTEAFF
CDR3 DNA: TGTGCCAGCATTCTAGACAGGCCGAACACTGAAGCTTTCTTT
J gene: TRBJ1-1
D gene: -
clone size: -
V gene: TRBV2

CDR3 protein: CASSAGDRVDGYTF
CDR3 DNA: TGCGCCAGCAGCGCGGGGGACAGGGTGGATGGCTACACCTTC
J gene: TRBJ1-2
D gene: TRBD1
clone size: -
V gene: TRBV5-1

CDR3 protein: CASSRDPSYEQYF
CDR3 DNA: TGTGCCAGCAGCCGAGACCCCTCCTACGAGCAGTACTTC
J gene: TRBJ2-7
D gene: -
clone size: few
V gene: TRBV7-2

CDR3 protein: CASSPRSSSYNEQFF
CDR3 DNA: TGTGCCAGCAGCCCCCGGTCGAGCTCCTACAATGAGCAGTTCTTC
J gene: TRBJ2-1
D gene: -
clone size: -
V gene: TRBV7-8

CDR3 protein: CASSPGMIAFF
CDR3 DNA: TGTGCCAGCAGCCCCGGGATGATAGCTTTCTTT
J gene: TRBJ1-1
D gene: -
clone size: -
V gene: TRBV7-9

CDR3 protein: CSVEEPQLVRGYTF
CDR3 DNA: TGCAGCGTTGAAGAACCGCAGCTCGTGAGGGGCTACACCTTC
J gene: TRBJ1-2
D gene: -
clone size: -
V gene: TRBV29-1

CDR3 protein: CSAPAMGGLETQYF
CDR3 DNA: TGCAGTGCCCCGGCTATGGGGGGCCTAGAGACCCAGTACTTC
J gene: TRBJ2-5
D gene: -
clone size: -
V gene: TRBV20-1

CDR3 protein: CASSFMGSGANVLTF
CDR3 DNA: TGTGCCAGCAGCTTTATGGGCTCTGGGGCCAACGTCCTGACTTTC
J gene: TRBJ2-6
D gene: -
clone size: -
V gene: TRBV7-2

CDR3 protein: CSARAGGRQETQYF
CDR3 DNA: TGCAGTGCTAGAGCAGGGGGGAGGCAAGAGACCCAGTACTTC
J gene: TRBJ2-5
D gene: -
clone size: once
V gene: TRBV20-1

CDR3 protein: CASSLYTQYF
CDR3 DNA: TGTGCCAGCAGCCTCTATACGCAGTATTTT
J gene: TRBJ2-3
D gene: -
clone size: -
V gene: TRBV7-2

CDR3 protein: CATTSRGTDTQYF
CDR3 DNA: TGTGCCACTACTTCACGGGGCACAGATACGCAGTATTTT
J gene: TRBJ2-3
D gene: -
clone size: -
V gene: TRBV6-6

CDR3 protein: CASSMGPAGYNEQFF
CDR3 DNA: TGTGCCAGCAGCATGGGACCCGCGGGCTACAATGAGCAGTTCTTC
J gene: TRBJ2-1
D gene: -
clone size: few
V gene: TRBV12-3/TRBV12-4

CDR3 protein: CAWSVGQGGRYGYTF
CDR3 DNA: TGTGCCTGGAGTGTAGGTCAGGGGGGGCGCTATGGCTACACCTTC
J gene: TRBJ1-2
D gene: TRBD1
clone size: -
V gene: TRBV30

CDR3 protein: CATIDRGRVDQPQHF
CDR3 DNA: TGTGCCACCATCGACCGGGGGAGGGTCGATCAGCCCCAGCATTTT
J gene: TRBJ1-5
D gene: -
clone size: -
V gene: TRBV28

CDR3 protein: CASSLVDSQNTEAFF
CDR3 DNA: TGTGCCAGCAGCTTGGTCGACAGTCAGAACACTGAAGCTTTCTTT
J gene: TRBJ1-1
D gene: -
clone size: -
V gene: TRBV5-5

CDR3 protein: CSARAGLGVADTQYF
CDR3 DNA: TGCAGTGCTAGAGCGGGGCTAGGAGTCGCGGATACGCAGTATTTT
J gene: TRBJ2-3
D gene: -
clone size: -
V gene: TRBV20-1

CDR3 protein: CASSYVGVEKLFF
CDR3 DNA: TGTGCCAGCAGTTACGTAGGGGTGGAAAAACTGTTTTTT
J gene: TRBJ1-4
D gene: -
clone size: few
V gene: TRBV6-6

CDR3 protein: CASSPLQGLGEAFF
CDR3 DNA: TGTGCCAGCAGCCCTCTACAGGGCCTCGGGGAAGCTTTCTTT
J gene: TRBJ1-1
D gene: -
clone size: -
V gene: TRBV11-2

CDR3 protein: CSARDPSGNTDTQYF
CDR3 DNA: TGCAGTGCTAGAGATCCTAGCGGGAACACAGATACGCAGTATTTT
J gene: TRBJ2-3
D gene: TRBD2
clone size: -
V gene: TRBV20-1

CDR3 protein: CASSFDGTQNIQYF
CDR3 DNA: TGTGCCAGCAGCTTTGACGGCACCCAAAACATTCAGTACTTC
J gene: TRBJ2-4
D gene: -
clone size: -
V gene: TRBV12-3/TRBV12-4

CDR3 protein: CSGGQREYEQYF
CDR3 DNA: TGCAGCGGAGGGCAGAGGGAGTACGAGCAGTACTTC
J gene: TRBJ2-7
D gene: -
clone size: -
V gene: TRBV29-1

CDR3 protein: CASSTGLAEPQDTQYF
CDR3 DNA: TGCGCCAGCAGCACCGGACTAGCGGAGCCACAAGATACGCAGTATTTT
J gene: TRBJ2-3
D gene: TRBD2
clone size: few
V gene: TRBV5-1

CDR3 protein: CASSLPASYEQYF
CDR3 DNA: TGTGCCAGCAGTTTACCCGCCTCCTACGAGCAGTACTTC
J gene: TRBJ2-7
D gene: -
clone size: few
V gene: TRBV28

CDR3 protein: CSARPWGDTQYF
CDR3 DNA: TGCAGTGCTAGACCCTGGGGGGATACGCAGTATTTT
J gene: TRBJ2-3
D gene: -
clone size: -
V gene: TRBV20-1

CDR3 protein: CASSHRQQRGQPQHF
CDR3 DNA: TGTGCCAGCAGTCACCGACAGCAACGAGGACAGCCCCAGCATTTT
J gene: TRBJ1-5
D gene: -
clone size: -
V gene: TRBV28